The rows below give T cell receptor beta chains drawn from one sample of a study of blood T cell repertoires in COVID-19. This table comes from immunoSEQ multiplex PCR, and its TCRdb copy is limited to in-frame clones, with some not included. The top ten clones hold approximately 2% of a sample with a few hundred thousand clones, 86% of them seen once. The material sequenced was peripheral blood. The receptors come from a man aged 25-40 years with active or convalescent COVID-19. Each CDR3 is given with its conserved first and last residue. A D gene is named only where the DNA matches it firmly. Size is stated for part of the rows, as once, few or many counts, or as a class when the clone is expanded.

>TRBV5-5|TRBJ2-5|once|.
CASSVMSGGETQYF
TGTGCCAGCAGCGTCATGTCGGGGGGCGAGACCCAGTACTTC
>TRBV7-8|TRBJ1-2|.|TRBD1
CASSFSTGANYGYTF
TGTGCCAGCAGCTTTTCGACAGGGGCCAACTATGGCTACACCTTC
>TRBV19|TRBJ1-2|.|.
CASSITLDLANYGYTF
TGTGCCAGTAGTATAACTTTGGACTTAGCTAACTATGGCTACACCTTC
>TRBV7-9|TRBJ2-7|.|TRBD2
CASSLGPGTNYEQYF
TGTGCCAGCAGCTTAGGGCCAGGGACTAACTACGAGCAGTACTTC
>TRBV6-5|TRBJ2-6|.|.
CASQKLQGPVLTF
TGTGCCAGCCAGAAATTACAGGGTCCCGTCCTGACTTTC
>TRBV9|TRBJ2-5|.|TRBD2
CASSVAKRGGLKTQYF
TGTGCCAGCAGCGTAGCTAAGCGGGGGGGCCTTAAGACCCAGTACTTC
>TRBV27|TRBJ1-6|.|.
CASSPRLNSPLHF
TGTGCCAGCAGTCCCCGGTTGAATTCACCCCTCCACTTT
>TRBV5-1|TRBJ1-1|.|TRBD1
CASSSLETGEGMNTEAFF
TGCGCCAGCAGCTCGTTGGAGACAGGGGAGGGGATGAACACTGAAGCTTTCTTT
>TRBV5-4|TRBJ1-2|once|.
CASSSAGENYGYTF
TGTGCCAGCAGCTCAGCGGGGGAAAACTATGGCTACACCTTC
>TRBV10-2|TRBJ2-1|few|TRBD1
CASSKDRGSALNEQFF
TGCGCCAGCAGTAAGGACAGGGGCTCGGCTCTCAATGAGCAGTTCTTC
>TRBV6-5|TRBJ2-2|.|.
CASRGPHVGAGELFF
TGTGCCAGCAGAGGGCCTCATGTAGGGGCCGGGGAGCTGTTTTTT
>TRBV5-6|TRBJ1-1|.|.
CASSLDFRDTEAFF
TGTGCCAGCAGCTTAGACTTTCGGGACACTGAAGCTTTCTTT
>TRBV7-9|TRBJ1-6|.|.
CASSLDSLNSPLHF
TGTGCCAGCAGCCTGGACAGCCTTAATTCACCCCTCCACTTT
>TRBV5-4|TRBJ2-1|.|TRBD2
CASSSTQGLAGGGEQFF
TGTGCCAGCAGCTCCACCCAAGGACTAGCGGGGGGCGGTGAGCAGTTCTTC
>TRBV30|TRBJ2-7|.|TRBD2
CAWSTTSGREEQYF
TGTGCCTGGAGCACTACTAGCGGGAGGGAAGAGCAGTACTTC
>TRBV4-1|TRBJ1-2|once|.
CASSQPVRQEDHGYTF
TGCGCCAGCAGCCAACCCGTGAGACAGGAGGACCATGGCTACACCTTC
>TRBV6-5|TRBJ2-3|.|.
CASRPSRAEGDTQYF
TGTGCCAGCAGGCCTTCCCGGGCCGAGGGAGATACGCAGTATTTT
>TRBV30|TRBJ2-1|.|TRBD2
CASLAGGLNEQFF
TGTGCCAGCCTAGCGGGGGGCCTCAATGAGCAGTTCTTC
>TRBV3-1/TRBV3-2|TRBJ2-6|.|.
CASSPQATGANVLTF
TGTGCCAGCAGCCCCCAGGCAACTGGGGCCAACGTCCTGACTTTC
>TRBV5-1|TRBJ1-4|.|TRBD1
CASSSTGVAGGKLFF
TGCGCCAGCAGCTCGACAGGGGTGGCCGGGGGAAAACTGTTTTTT
>TRBV5-6|TRBJ2-1|.|TRBD1
CASSFGQGHNEQFF
TGTGCCAGCAGTTTCGGACAGGGCCACAATGAGCAGTTCTTC
>TRBV6-5|TRBJ1-5|.|.
CASTPSPDNQPQHF
TGTGCCAGCACCCCCTCCCCTGACAACCAGCCCCAGCATTTT
>TRBV7-2|TRBJ1-3|.|.
CASSFLTDFSGNTIYF
TGTGCCAGCAGCTTTCTGACAGACTTCTCTGGAAACACCATATATTTT
>TRBV10-3|TRBJ1-2|.|.
CAISESAGTYGYTF
TGTGCCATCAGTGAGTCGGCGGGCACCTATGGCTACACCTTC
>TRBV19|TRBJ1-1|few|.
CASEQDTEAFF
TGTGCCAGTGAACAGGACACTGAAGCTTTCTTT
>TRBV6-6|TRBJ2-1|.|TRBD1
CASRGTEKSNEQFF
TGTGCCAGCAGAGGGACAGAGAAATCGAATGAGCAGTTCTTC
>TRBV4-2|TRBJ2-7|.|.
CASSQGAATYEQYF
TGTGCCAGCAGCCAGGGGGCCGCTACCTACGAGCAGTACTTC
>TRBV10-2|TRBJ2-1|once|.
CATLRGNEQFF
TGCGCCACCCTCCGGGGCAATGAGCAGTTCTTC
>TRBV3-1/TRBV3-2|TRBJ2-7|.|TRBD2
CASSPGLAGVYEQYF
TGTGCCAGCAGCCCCGGACTAGCGGGGGTCTACGAGCAGTACTTC
>TRBV12-2|TRBJ1-2|.|.
CASRFSGTNPMSYTF
TGTGCAAGTCGCTTTTCCGGGACAAACCCTATGAGCTACACCTTC
>TRBV29-1|TRBJ2-7|.|.
CSVSSPRLREQYF
TGCAGCGTTTCTAGCCCCCGTTTGAGGGAGCAGTACTTC
>TRBV25-1|TRBJ2-5|.|.
CASSDPSRAQETQYF
TGTGCCAGCAGTGACCCCTCTAGAGCCCAAGAGACCCAGTACTTC
>TRBV4-2|TRBJ1-2|.|.
CASSQVVANYGYTF
TGTGCCAGCAGCCAAGTTGTAGCTAACTATGGCTACACCTTC
>TRBV10-3|TRBJ2-3|.|TRBD2
CAISEPGLEGTDTQYF
TGTGCCATCAGTGAGCCTGGACTAGAGGGCACAGATACGCAGTATTTT
>TRBV7-9|TRBJ1-1|once|.
CASSFLGRGLRGGTEAFF
TGTGCCAGCAGCTTTCTTGGCAGGGGATTAAGAGGGGGCACTGAAGCTTTCTTT
>TRBV5-6|TRBJ2-5|once|TRBD2
CASRIAGGPGETQYF
TGTGCCAGCAGGATAGCGGGGGGGCCGGGTGAGACCCAGTACTTC
>TRBV28|TRBJ1-4|.|.
CASSQAGGPHEKLFF
TGTGCCAGCAGCCAAGCCGGGGGGCCTCATGAAAAACTGTTTTTT
>TRBV6-5|TRBJ2-1|.|TRBD2
CASTLGGGAGEQFF
TGTGCCAGCACTCTCGGCGGGGGGGCAGGTGAGCAGTTCTTC
>TRBV4-3|TRBJ1-1|.|.
CASSQDERGATIVYTEAFF
TGCGCCAGCAGCCAAGACGAGCGGGGGGCTACCATCGTGTACACTGAAGCTTTCTTT
>TRBV4-3|TRBJ2-1|.|.
CASSQDGGLKNEQFF
TGCGCCAGCAGCCAAGACGGGGGTCTTAAAAATGAGCAGTTCTTC
>TRBV3-1/TRBV3-2|TRBJ2-3|.|TRBD2
CASSQSMERGTTDTQYF
TGTGCCAGCAGCCAAAGCATGGAGCGGGGGACCACAGATACGCAGTATTTT
>TRBV13|TRBJ2-1|.|.
CASSTASYNEQFF
TGTGCCAGCTCGACAGCTTCCTACAATGAGCAGTTCTTC
>TRBV5-1|TRBJ2-2|.|TRBD1
CASSLGQGANTGELFF
TGCGCCAGCAGCCTAGGGCAGGGGGCGAACACCGGGGAGCTGTTTTTT